This TCR beta chain derives from a study of cytomegalovirus exposure and HLA in healthy donors. The overall study: A preliminary data release comprised about 85 million unique TCRs obtained from HLA-typed donors.

PCR used 60 Vbeta primers and 13 Jbeta primers. Assay: immunoSEQ multiplex PCR; the TCRdb copy retains only in-frame clones and omits some. The sample yields 55,000 to 75,000 clones, approximately 77% seen once. Comments on this clone: The antigen is not known.

Overall study findings and caveats: By a later analysis, the bulk of CMV-associated TCR beta chains appeared HLA-restricted. Sequencing artifact likely explains a cluster of highly shared sequence variants. A few CMV-associated chains proved CMV antigen-specific in vitro.

The germline CDR1 and CDR2 sequences are SGHDT and YYEEEE. V lost 4 bases to trimming and J lost 3 bases; unmatched junction nucleotides: 10. This CDR3 is 15 amino acids long. This sequence joins TRBV5-6 and TRBJ2-7, with 7 positions matching TRBD1. The sequenced sample consisted of PBMCs. This TCR was recovered from a woman between 25 and 40 years old in good health and CMV-seropositive. The CDR3 DNA follows: TGTGCCAGCAGCGGGGACCTGACAGGGAACTACGAGCAGTACTTC. Protein sequence: CASSGDLTGNYEQYF.